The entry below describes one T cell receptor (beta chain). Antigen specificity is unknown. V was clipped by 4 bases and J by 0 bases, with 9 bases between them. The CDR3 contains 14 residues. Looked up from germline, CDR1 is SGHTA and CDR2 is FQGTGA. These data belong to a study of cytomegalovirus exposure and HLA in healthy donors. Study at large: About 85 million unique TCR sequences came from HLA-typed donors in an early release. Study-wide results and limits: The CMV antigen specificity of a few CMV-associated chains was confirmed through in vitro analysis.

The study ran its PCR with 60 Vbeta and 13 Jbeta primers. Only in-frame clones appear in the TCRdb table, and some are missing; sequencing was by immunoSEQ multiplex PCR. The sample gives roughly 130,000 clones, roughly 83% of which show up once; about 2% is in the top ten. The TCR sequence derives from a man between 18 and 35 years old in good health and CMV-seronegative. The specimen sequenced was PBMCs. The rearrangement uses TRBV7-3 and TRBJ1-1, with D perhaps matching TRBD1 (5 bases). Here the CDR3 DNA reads TGTGCCAGCAGCTCAGGGTTGGTGAACACTGAAGCTTTCTTT. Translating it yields CASSSGLVNTEAFF.